Shown below are 6 T cell receptor beta chains from a single sample sequenced in a study of siplizumab effects on memory and regulatory T cells. Profiling relied on immunoSEQ multiplex PCR, and the TCRdb table lists in-frame clones only, not all of them. The sample carries about 100,000 clones, more than 90% recorded once. The material sequenced was CD4+ T cells sorted from blood. The origin of the receptors is a human donor in good health.

The V gene is TRBV4-3, the J gene TRBJ2-4, with 7 bases fitting TRBD1. V trimming: 0 bases; J trimming: 6 bases; junction bases outside the gene matches: 14. The germline gives CDR1 LGHNA, CDR2 YSLEER. The CDR3 length is 18 residues. CDR3 in DNA: TGCGCCAGCAGCCAAGAGTCGGCGAGGGGGCAAGATAGAAACATTCAGTACTTC. Residues: CASSQESARGQDRNIQYF.

The gene calls are TRBV19 and TRBJ2-3; a possible D gene is TRBD1 (6 bases). Between the trimmed V and J ends, which lost 5 bases and 0 bases, there was a span of 15 bases. CDR3 length: 16 residues. Germline CDR1 reads LNHDA; CDR2 reads SQIVND (reference sequence). The CDR3, as DNA: TGTGCCAGTAGTCCCATACAGGGTAGCAGCACAGATACGCAGTATTTT. This encodes CASSPIQGSSTDTQYF.

V gene TRBV7-3 combines with J gene TRBJ2-1, with a weak D call TRBD2 (5 bases). Germline values: CDR1 SGHTA, CDR2 FQGTGA. The germline V and J ends were trimmed by 3 bases and 1 base, with 7 bases remaining between them. This CDR3 has 14 residues. The CDR3 coding sequence is TGTGCCAGCAGCTTGGGCGGGTCCTACAATGAGCAGTTCTTC. This gives the protein CASSLGGSYNEQFF. Supplemented by reference TRBV7-3 and TRBJ2-1, the full variable domain reads GAGVSQTPSNKVTEKGKYVELRCDPISGHTALYWYRQSLGQGPEFLIYFQGTGAADDSGLPNDRFFAVRPEGSVSTLKIQRTERGDSAVYLCASSLGGSYNEQFFGPGTRLTVL.

The genes are TRBV5-1 and TRBJ2-3; D possibly corresponds to TRBD1 (5 bases). Per germline, CDR1 SGHRS and CDR2 YFSETQ. This CDR3 contains 15 residues. V lost 0 bases, J lost 4 bases, and 12 bases lay in between. The CDR3 region has the DNA TGCGCCAGCAGCTTGGTGGGGCAGGGCCCAGATACGCAGTATTTT. Translation: CASSLVGQGPDTQYF.

V is TRBV28 and J is TRBJ1-6, with D hard to call. Looked up from germline, CDR1 is MDHEN and CDR2 is SYDVKM. The CDR3 covers 12 residues. Trimming stripped 2 bases from V and 9 bases from J, with 5 bases between. The CDR3 bases are TGTGCCAGCAGTTTAAGACTTTCACCCCTCCACTTT. Translating it yields CASSLRLSPLHF.

The genes are TRBV4-3 and TRBJ2-7; 12 nucleotides align to TRBD1. V trimming: 4 bases; J trimming: 5 bases; junction bases outside the gene matches: 6. Looked up from germline, CDR1 is LGHNA and CDR2 is YSLEER. The CDR3 runs to 15 residues. The CDR3 coding sequence is TGCGCCAGCAGCCCCCAGGGGACAGGGGGCGACGAGCAGTACTTC. Protein sequence: CASSPQGTGGDEQYF.